What follows describes a single T cell receptor beta chain. This specimen belongs to a study of T cell changes during pregnancy in multiple sclerosis. Only in-frame clones appear in the TCRdb table, and some are missing; sequencing was by immunoSEQ multiplex PCR. The sample holds about 36,000 clones, 85% to 90% seen once. This CDR3 has 13 residues. Germline V gene lookup returns CDR1 SGHKS and CDR2 YYEKEE (reference sequence). Trimming stripped 4 bases from V and 3 bases from J, with 10 bases between. This clonotype was sampled from a female donor with multiple sclerosis, enrolled in a pregnancy study. The J gene is TRBJ1-2, the V gene TRBV5-5; no reliable D call. Source: CD8+ T cells from peripheral blood mononuclear cells, taken in the third trimester of pregnancy. CDR3 sequence reads: CASSQRFYYGYTF. The CDR3 nucleotides read TGTGCCAGCAGCCAGAGGTTCTACTATGGCTACACCTTC.